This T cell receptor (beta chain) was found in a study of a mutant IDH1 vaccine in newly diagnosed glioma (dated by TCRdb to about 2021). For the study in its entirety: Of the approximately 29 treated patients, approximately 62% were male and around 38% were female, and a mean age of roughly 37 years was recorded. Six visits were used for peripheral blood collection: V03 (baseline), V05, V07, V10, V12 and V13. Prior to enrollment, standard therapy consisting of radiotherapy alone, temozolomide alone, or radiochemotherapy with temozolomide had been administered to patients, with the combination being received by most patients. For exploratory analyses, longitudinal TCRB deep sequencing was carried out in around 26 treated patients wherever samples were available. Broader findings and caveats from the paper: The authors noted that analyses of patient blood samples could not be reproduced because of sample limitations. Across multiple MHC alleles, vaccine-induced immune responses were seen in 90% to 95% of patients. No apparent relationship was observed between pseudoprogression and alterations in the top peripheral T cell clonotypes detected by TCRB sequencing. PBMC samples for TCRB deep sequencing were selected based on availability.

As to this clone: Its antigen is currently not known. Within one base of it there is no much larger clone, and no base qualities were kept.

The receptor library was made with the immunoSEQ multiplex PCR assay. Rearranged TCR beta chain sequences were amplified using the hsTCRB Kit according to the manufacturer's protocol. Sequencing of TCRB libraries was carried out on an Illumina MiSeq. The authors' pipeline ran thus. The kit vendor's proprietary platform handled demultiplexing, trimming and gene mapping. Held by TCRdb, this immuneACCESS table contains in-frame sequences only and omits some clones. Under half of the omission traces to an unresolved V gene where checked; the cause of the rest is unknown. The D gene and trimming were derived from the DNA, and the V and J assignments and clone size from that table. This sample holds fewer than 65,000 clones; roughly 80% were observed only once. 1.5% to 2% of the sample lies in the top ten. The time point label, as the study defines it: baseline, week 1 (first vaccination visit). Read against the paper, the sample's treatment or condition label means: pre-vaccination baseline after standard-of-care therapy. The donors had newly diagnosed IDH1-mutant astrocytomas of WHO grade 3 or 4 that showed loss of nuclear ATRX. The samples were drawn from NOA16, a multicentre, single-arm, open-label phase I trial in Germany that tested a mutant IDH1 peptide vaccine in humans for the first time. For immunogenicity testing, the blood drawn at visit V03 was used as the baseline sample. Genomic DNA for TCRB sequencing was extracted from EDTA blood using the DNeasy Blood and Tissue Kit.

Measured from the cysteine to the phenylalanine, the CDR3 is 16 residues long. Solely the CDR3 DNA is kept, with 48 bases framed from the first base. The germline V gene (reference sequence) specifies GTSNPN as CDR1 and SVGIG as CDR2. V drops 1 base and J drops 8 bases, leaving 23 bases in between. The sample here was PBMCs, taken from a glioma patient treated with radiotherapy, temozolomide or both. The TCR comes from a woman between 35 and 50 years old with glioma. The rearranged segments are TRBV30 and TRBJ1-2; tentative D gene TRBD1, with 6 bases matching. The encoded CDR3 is CAWSDTGGQTKGGYTF. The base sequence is TGTGCCTGGAGTGACACGGGGGGCCAGACCAAAGGGGGCTACACCTTC.